This is a list of T cell receptor beta chains from one sample in a study of shared clonotypes between healthy human individuals. Only in-frame clones appear in the TCRdb table, and some are missing; sequencing was by immunoSEQ multiplex PCR. The profile covers approximately 940,000 clones, with approximately 80% appearing a single time and roughly 1.5% taken by the ten largest. Material: memory CD4+ T cells sorted from blood. Receptors were obtained from a young man in good health. Both conserved end residues are trimmed from each CDR3. The D gene is left open where the match is weak.

>15|.|TRBJ1-5|TRBV15
ATSRDWGGENNQPQH
>11|.|TRBJ2-5|TRBV30
ACTNGGVETQY
>11|.|TRBJ2-5|TRBV15
ATSRDLRETQY
>12|TRBD2|TRBJ2-1|TRBV10-2
ASSEAGGYNEQF
>9|.|TRBJ1-2|TRBV28
ASQGGYGYT
>11|.|TRBJ1-5|TRBV6-1
ASSEDRSQPQH
>10|.|TRBJ2-5|TRBV7-9
ASSSGGETQY
>13|.|TRBJ1-1|TRBV5-6
ASSSSGAAGAEAF
>14|.|TRBJ1-6|TRBV18
ASSPGQSSYNSPLH
>12|.|TRBJ1-1|TRBV7-9
ASSRWDRPAEAF
>14|TRBD1|TRBJ1-5|TRBV5-1
ASSLDGQVGNQPQH
>14|.|TRBJ1-6|TRBV6-1
ASSEIGGSYNSPLH
>12|TRBD1|TRBJ2-7|TRBV5-1
ASSTTGASYEQY
>11|.|TRBJ2-5|TRBV10-3
AISEGQKETQY
>16|.|TRBJ2-6|TRBV13
ASSILGTGLSGANVLT
>14|.|TRBJ1-1|TRBV27
ASSLSTLQAPGGAF
>13|.|TRBJ2-7|TRBV19
ASSTYSALSREQY
>12|.|TRBJ2-7|TRBV7-2
ASSTTLGPYEQY
>13|TRBD2|TRBJ2-5|TRBV9
ASSALATSGETQY
>12|TRBD1|TRBJ1-5|TRBV28
ASREGQGYQPQH
>13|TRBD1|TRBJ2-7|TRBV18
ASSPQTGLPYEQY
>14|.|TRBJ2-3|TRBV5-1
ASSLGIAESTDTQY
>16|.|TRBJ1-6|TRBV10-2
ASSPSSVGSSYNSPLH
>10|.|TRBJ1-1|TRBV7-9
ASSLSYTEAF
>13|.|TRBJ1-6|TRBV18
ASSPEIGGDSPLH
>16|TRBD1|TRBJ1-2|TRBV2
ASSLRAGAGTGLQGYT